The clone carrying this T cell receptor beta chain was seen only once. The sample is drawn from a study of CD4 and CD8 cells across lung adenocarcinoma regions. CDR3 length: 15 residues. The V end was cut by 9 bases, the J end by 16 bases, with 30 bases between. Germline V gives CDR1 ENHRY, CDR2 SYGVKD. Samples came from patients with localized non-small cell lung adenocarcinoma. MiXCR, run by TCRdb on the PCR reads, gives a single entry per CDR3 protein. The sample lists 10,000 to 15,000 distinct CDR3 sequences, 47% occurring once. Sequencing was done on a sample of CD8+ T cells from the margin of a lung tumor. The source is a male donor with lung adenocarcinoma. The CD4 and CD8 labels of this study may be unreliable. The gene calls are TRBV10-3 and TRBJ2-2; perhaps D is TRBD1 or TRBD2 (5 bases each). The CDR3 protein is CAMGPQVANTDTQFF. CDR3 bases: TGTGCCATGGGACCGCAAGTAGCGAACACAGATACGCAGTTTTTT.